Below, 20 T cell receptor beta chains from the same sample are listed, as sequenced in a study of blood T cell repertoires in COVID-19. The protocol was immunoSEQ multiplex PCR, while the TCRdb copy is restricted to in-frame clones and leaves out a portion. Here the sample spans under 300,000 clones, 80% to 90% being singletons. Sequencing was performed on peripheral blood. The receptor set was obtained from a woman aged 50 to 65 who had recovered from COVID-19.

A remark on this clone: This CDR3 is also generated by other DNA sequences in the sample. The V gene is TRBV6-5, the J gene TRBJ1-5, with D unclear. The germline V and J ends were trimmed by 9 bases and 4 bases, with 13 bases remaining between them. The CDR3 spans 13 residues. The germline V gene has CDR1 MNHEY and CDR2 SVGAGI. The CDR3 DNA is TGTGCCAGTCGCGGGGAGGGTAATCAGCCCCAGCATTTT. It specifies CASRGEGNQPQHF.

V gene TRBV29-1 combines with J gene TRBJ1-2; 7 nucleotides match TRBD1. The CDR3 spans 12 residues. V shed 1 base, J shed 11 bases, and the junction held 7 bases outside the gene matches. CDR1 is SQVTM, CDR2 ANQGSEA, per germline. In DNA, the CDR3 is TGCAGCGTTGAAGGCACAGGGGTCGGTTACACCTTC. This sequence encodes CSVEGTGVGYTF.

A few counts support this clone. This CDR3 is CAFSLSGEYGYTF. CDR3 nucleotide sequence: TGTGCCTTCAGCTTATCAGGGGAGTATGGCTACACCTTC. The rearrangement links TRBV7-9 to TRBJ1-2; D is perhaps TRBD1 (6 bases). CDR1 and CDR2 (germline): SEHNR, FQNEAQ (reference sequence). The CDR3 covers 13 residues. V shed 11 bases and J shed 5 bases, with 18 bases lying between them.

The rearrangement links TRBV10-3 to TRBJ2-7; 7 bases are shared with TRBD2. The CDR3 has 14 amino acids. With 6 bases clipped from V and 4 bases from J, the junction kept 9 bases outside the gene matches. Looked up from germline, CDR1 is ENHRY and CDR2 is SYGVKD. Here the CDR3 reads CAISAGTILYEQYF. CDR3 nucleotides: TGTGCCATCAGCGCCGGGACTATCCTATACGAGCAGTACTTC.

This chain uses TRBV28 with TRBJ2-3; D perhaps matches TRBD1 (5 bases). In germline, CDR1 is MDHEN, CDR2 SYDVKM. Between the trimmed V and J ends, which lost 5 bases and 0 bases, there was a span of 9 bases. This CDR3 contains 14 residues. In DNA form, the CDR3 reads TGTGCCAGCAGTGCCCGGACAAGCACAGATACGCAGTATTTT. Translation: CASSARTSTDTQYF.

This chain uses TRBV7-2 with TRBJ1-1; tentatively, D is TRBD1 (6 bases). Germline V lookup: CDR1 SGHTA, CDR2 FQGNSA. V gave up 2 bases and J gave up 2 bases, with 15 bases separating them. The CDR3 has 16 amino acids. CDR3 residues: CASSLMSGTINTEAFF. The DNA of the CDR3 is TGTGCCAGCAGCTTAATGTCCGGGACAATTAACACTGAAGCTTTCTTT.

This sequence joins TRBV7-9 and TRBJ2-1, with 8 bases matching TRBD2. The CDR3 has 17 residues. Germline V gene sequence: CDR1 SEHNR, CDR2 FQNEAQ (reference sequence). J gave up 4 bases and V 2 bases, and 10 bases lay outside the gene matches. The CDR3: CASSLLSVTSGYNEQFF. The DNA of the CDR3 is TGTGCCAGCAGCTTATTGAGTGTCACTAGCGGTTACAATGAGCAGTTCTTC.

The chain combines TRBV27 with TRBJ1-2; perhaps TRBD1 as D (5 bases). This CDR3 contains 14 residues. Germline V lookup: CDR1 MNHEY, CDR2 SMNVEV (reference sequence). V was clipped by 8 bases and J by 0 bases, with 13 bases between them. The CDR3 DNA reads TGTGCCAGCGGGAGGGACTGGACTAACTATGGCTACACCTTC. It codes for CASGRDWTNYGYTF.

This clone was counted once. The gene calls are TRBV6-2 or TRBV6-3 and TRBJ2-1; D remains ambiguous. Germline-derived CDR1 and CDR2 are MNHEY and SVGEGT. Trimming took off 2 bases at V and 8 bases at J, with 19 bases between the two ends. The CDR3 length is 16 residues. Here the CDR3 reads CASSYPSFRMGYEQFF. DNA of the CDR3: TGTGCCAGCAGTTACCCATCCTTCCGCATGGGCTATGAGCAGTTCTTC.

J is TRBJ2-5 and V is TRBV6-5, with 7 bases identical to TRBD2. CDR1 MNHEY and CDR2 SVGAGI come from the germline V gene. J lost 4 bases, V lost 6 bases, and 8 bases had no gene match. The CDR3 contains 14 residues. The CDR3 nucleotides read TGTGCCAGCAGGACCAACTCGGGGGGAGAGACCCAGTACTTC. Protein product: CASRTNSGGETQYF.

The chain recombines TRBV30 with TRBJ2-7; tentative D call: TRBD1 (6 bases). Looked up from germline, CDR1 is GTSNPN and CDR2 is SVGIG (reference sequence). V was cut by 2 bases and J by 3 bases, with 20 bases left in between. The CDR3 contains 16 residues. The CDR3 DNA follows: TGTGCCTGGAGTCCTAGGCGGTTTTCAGGGGACTACGAGCAGTACTTC. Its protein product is CAWSPRRFSGDYEQYF.

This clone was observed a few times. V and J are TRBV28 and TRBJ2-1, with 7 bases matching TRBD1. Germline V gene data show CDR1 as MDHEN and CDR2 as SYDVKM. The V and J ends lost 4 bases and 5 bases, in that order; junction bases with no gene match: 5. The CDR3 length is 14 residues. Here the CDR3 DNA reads TGTGCCAGCAGTTGGGACAGAGGGAACAATGAGCAGTTCTTC. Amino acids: CASSWDRGNNEQFF.

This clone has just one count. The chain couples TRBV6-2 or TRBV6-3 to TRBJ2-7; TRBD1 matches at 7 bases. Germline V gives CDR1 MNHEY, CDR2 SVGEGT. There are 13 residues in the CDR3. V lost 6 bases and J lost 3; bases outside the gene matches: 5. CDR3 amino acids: CASSRDSNYEQYF. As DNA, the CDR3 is TGTGCCAGCAGCAGGGACAGTAACTACGAGCAGTACTTC.

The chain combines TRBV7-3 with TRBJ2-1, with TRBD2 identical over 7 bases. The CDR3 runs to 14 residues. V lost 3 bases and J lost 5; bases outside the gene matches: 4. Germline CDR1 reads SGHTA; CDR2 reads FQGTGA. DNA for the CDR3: TGTGCCAGCAGCTTCGGGCTAGCGGACAATGAGCAGTTCTTC. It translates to CASSFGLADNEQFF. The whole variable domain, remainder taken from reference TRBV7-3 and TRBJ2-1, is GAGVSQTPSNKVTEKGKYVELRCDPISGHTALYWYRQSLGQGPEFLIYFQGTGAADDSGLPNDRFFAVRPEGSVSTLKIQRTERGDSAVYLCASSFGLADNEQFFGPGTRLTVL.

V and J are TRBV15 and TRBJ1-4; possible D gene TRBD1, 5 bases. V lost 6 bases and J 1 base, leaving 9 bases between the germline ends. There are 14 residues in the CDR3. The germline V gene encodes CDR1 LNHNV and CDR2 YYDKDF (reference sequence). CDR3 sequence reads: CATSPRGTNEKLFF. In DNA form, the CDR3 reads TGTGCCACCAGTCCTAGGGGAACTAATGAAAAACTGTTTTTT.

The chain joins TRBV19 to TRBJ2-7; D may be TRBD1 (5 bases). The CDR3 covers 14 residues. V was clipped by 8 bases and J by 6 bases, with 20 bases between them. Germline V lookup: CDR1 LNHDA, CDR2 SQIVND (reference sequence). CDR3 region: CASASRYTGTEQYF. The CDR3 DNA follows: TGTGCCAGTGCCTCCCGTTACACAGGTACCGAGCAGTACTTC.

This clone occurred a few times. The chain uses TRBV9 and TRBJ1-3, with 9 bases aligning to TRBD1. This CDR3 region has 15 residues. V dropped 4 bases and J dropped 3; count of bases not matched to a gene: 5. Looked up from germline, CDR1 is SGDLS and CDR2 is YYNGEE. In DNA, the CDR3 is TGTGCCAGCAGCAACCGGACAGGGGTTGGAAACACCATATATTTT. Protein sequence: CASSNRTGVGNTIYF.

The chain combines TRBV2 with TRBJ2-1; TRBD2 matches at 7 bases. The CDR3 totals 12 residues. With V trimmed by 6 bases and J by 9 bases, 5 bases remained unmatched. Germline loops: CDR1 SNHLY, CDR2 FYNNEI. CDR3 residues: CASRGLVFEQFF. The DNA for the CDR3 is TGTGCCAGCAGAGGACTAGTCTTTGAGCAGTTCTTC.

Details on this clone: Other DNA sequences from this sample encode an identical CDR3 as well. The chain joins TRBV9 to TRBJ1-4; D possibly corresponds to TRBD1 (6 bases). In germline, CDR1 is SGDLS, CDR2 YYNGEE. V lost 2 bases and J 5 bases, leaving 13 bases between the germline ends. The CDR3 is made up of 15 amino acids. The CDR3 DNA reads TGTGCCAGCAGCGTCCTGGGGGCCGGCAATGAAAAACTGTTTTTT. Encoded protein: CASSVLGAGNEKLFF.

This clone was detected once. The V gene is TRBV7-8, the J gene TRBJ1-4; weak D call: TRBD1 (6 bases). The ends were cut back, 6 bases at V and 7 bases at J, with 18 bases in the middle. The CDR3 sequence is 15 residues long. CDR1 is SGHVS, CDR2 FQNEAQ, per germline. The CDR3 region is CASRFRGRGAEKLFF. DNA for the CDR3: TGTGCCAGCAGATTTAGGGGACGGGGGGCTGAAAAACTGTTTTTT.